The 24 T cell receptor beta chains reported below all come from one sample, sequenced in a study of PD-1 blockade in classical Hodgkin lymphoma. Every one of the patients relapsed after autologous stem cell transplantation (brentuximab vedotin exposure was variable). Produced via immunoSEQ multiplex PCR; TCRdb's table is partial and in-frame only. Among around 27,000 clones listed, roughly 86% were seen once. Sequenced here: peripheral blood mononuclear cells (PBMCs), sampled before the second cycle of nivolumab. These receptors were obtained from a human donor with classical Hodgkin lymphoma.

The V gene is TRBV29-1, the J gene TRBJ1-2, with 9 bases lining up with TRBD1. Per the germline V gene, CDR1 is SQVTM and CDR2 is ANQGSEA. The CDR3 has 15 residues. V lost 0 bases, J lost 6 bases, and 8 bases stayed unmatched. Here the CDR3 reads CSVEERNRGRNGYTF. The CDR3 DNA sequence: TGCAGCGTTGAAGAAAGGAACAGGGGGCGAAATGGCTACACCTTC.

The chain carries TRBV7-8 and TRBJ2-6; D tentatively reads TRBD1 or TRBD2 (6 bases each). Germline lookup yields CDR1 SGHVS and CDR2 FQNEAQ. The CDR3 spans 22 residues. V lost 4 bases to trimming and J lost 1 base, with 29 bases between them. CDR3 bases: TGTGCCAGCAGCTCCGGCAAGGGGGGAACAGGGTTCCCTCAGTCTGGGGCCAACGTCCTGACTTTC. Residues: CASSSGKGGTGFPQSGANVLTF. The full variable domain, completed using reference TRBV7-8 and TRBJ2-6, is GAGVSQSPRYKVAKRGQDVALRCDPISGHVSLFWYQQALGQGPEFLTYFQNEAQLDKSGLPSDRFFAERPEGSVSTLKIQRTQQEDSAVYLCASSSGKGGTGFPQSGANVLTFGAGSRLTVL.

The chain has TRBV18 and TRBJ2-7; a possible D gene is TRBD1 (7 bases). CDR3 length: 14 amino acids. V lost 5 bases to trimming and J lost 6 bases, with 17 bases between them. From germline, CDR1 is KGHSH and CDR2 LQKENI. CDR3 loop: CASSGGTVEGEQYF. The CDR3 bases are TGTGCCAGCTCAGGCGGGACAGTGGAAGGCGAGCAGTACTTC.

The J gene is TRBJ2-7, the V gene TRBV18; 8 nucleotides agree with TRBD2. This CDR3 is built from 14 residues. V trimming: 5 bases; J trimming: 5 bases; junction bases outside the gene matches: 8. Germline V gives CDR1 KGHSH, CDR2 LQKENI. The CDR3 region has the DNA TGTGCCAGCTCAAATCGGGAGGGGTCCCACGAGCAGTACTTC. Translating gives CASSNREGSHEQYF.

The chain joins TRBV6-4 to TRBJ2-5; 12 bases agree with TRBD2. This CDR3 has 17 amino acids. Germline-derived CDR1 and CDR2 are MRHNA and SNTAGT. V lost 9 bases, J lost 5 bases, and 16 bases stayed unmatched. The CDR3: CARTEILAGGLRETQYF. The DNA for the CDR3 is TGTGCCAGGACCGAGATACTAGCGGGGGGACTTCGGGAGACCCAGTACTTC.

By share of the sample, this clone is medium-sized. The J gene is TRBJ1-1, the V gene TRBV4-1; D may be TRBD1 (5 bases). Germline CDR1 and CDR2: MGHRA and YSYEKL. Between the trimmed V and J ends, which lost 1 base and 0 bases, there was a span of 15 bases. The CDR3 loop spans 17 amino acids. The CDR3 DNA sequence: TGCGCCAGCAGCCAAGGGGGCGGGCGGAAACTGAACACTGAAGCTTTCTTT. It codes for CASSQGGGRKLNTEAFF.

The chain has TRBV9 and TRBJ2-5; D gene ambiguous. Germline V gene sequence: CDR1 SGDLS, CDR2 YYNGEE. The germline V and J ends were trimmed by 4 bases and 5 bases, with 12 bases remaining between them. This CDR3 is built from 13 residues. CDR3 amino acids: CASSPGQPETQYF. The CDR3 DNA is TGTGCCAGCAGCCCGGGCCAACCGGAGACCCAGTACTTC.

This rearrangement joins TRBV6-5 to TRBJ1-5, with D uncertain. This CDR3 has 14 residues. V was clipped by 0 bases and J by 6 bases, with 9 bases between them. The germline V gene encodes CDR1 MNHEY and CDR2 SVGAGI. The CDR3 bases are TGTGCCAGCAGTTACTCCGAGGTAGCTCAGCCCCAGCATTTT. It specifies CASSYSEVAQPQHF.

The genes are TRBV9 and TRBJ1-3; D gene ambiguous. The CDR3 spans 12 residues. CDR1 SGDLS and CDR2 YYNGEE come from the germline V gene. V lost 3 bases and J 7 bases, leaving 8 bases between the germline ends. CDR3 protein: CASSADRNTIYF. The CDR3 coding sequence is TGTGCCAGCAGCGCCGACCGGAACACCATATATTTT.

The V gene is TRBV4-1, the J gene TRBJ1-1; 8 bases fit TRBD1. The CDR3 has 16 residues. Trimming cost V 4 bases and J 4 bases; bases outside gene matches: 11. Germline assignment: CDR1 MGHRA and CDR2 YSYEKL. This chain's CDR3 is CASSLLTGGGVTEAFF. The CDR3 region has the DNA TGCGCCAGCAGCCTCCTAACAGGGGGGGGAGTCACTGAAGCTTTCTTT.

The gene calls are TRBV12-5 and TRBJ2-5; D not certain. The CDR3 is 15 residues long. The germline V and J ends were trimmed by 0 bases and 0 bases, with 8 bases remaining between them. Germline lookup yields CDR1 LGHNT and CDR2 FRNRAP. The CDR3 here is CASGLVRRYQETQYF. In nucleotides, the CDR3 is TGTGCTAGTGGTTTGGTAAGGAGATACCAAGAGACCCAGTACTTC.

CDR3 residues: CASSLGDKIYEQYF. The CDR3 coding sequence is TGTGCCAGCAGCTTAGGTGACAAAATCTACGAGCAGTACTTC. The chain couples TRBV5-6 to TRBJ2-7; no clear D. The CDR3 has 14 residues. Germline CDR1 reads SGHDT; CDR2 reads YYEEEE. With 2 bases removed from V and 3 bases from J, the gap between germline ends came to 12 bases.

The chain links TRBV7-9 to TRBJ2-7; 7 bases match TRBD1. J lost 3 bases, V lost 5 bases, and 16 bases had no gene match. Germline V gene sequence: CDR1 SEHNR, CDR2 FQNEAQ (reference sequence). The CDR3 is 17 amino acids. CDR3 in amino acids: CASSPWASDRVDYEQYF. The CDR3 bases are TGTGCCAGCAGCCCATGGGCGTCCGACAGGGTAGACTACGAGCAGTACTTC.

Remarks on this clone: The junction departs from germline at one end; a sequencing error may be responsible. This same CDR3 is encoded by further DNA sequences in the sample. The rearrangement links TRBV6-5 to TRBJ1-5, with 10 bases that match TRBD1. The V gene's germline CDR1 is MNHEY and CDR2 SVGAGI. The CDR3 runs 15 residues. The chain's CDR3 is CASSREGTGVQPQHF. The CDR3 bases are TGCGCCAGCAGCCGGGAGGGGACAGGGGTCCAGCCCCAGCATTTT.

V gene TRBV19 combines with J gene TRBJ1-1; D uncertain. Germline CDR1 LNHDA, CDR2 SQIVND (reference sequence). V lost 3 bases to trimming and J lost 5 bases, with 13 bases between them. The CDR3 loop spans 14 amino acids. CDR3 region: CASSILGIGTEAFF. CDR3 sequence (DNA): TGTGCCAGTAGTATTCTCGGCATCGGGACTGAAGCTTTCTTT.

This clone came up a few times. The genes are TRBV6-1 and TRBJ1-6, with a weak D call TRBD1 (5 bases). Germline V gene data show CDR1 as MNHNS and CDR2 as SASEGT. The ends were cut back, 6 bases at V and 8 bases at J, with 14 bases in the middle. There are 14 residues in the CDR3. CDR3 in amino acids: CASRGDGSDSPLHF. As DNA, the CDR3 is TGTGCCAGCAGAGGGGACGGATCAGATTCACCCCTCCACTTT.

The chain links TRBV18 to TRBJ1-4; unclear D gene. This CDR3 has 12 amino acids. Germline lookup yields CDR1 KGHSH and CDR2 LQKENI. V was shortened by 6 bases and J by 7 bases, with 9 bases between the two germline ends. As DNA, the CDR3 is TGTGCCAGCTCGAGGCTCGGTGAAAAACTGTTTTTT. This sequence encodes CASSRLGEKLFF.

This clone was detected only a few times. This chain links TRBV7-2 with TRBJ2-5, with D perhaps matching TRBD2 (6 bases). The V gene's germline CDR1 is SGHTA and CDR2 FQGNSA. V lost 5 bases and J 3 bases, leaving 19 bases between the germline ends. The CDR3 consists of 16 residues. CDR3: CASSQPPAGGKETQYF. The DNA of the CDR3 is TGTGCCAGCAGCCAGCCCCCAGCTGGGGGGAAAGAGACCCAGTACTTC.

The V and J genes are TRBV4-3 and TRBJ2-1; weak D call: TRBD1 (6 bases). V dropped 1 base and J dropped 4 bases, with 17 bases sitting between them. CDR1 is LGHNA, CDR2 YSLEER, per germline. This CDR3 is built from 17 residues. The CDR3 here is CASSQGGRRSTYNEQFF. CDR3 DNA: TGCGCCAGCAGCCAAGGGGGGCGACGAAGCACTTACAATGAGCAGTTCTTC.

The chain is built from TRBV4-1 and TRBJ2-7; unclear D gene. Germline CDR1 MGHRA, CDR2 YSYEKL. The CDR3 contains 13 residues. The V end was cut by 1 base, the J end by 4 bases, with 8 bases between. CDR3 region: CASSQAPRYEQYF. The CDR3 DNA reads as TGCGCCAGCAGCCAAGCCCCGAGGTACGAGCAGTACTTC.

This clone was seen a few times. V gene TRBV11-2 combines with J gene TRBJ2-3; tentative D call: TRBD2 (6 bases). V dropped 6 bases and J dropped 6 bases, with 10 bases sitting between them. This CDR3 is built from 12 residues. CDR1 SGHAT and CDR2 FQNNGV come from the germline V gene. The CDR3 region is CASSGAGDTQYF. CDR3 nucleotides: TGTGCCAGCAGTGGGGCGGGGGATACGCAGTATTTT.

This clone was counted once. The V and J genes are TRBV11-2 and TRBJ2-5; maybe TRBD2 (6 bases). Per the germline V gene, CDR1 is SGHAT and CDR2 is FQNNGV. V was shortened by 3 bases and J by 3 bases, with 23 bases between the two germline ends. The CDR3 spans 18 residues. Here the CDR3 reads CASSFPVWRGPGEETQYF. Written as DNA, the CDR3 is TGTGCCAGCAGCTTCCCGGTGTGGAGGGGCCCTGGGGAAGAGACCCAGTACTTC.

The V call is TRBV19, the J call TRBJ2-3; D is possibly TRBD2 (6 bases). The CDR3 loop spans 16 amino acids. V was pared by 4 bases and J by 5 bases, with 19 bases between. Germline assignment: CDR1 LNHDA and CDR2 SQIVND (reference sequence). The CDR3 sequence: CASSTQRGGRGDTQYF. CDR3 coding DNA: TGTGCCAGTAGTACCCAACGAGGAGGGCGGGGAGATACGCAGTATTTT.

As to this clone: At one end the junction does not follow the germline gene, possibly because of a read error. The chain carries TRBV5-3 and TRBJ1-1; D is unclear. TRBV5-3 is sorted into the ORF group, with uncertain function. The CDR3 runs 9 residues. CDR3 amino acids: CARPVIGAF. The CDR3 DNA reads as TGTGCCAGGCCAGTTATAGGAGCTTTT.